Presented here are 20 T cell receptor beta chains from one specimen sequenced in a study of CD8+ T cells in alopecia areata. Sample treatment: oral pan-JAK inhibitor, 5-10 mg twice daily. Sequencing relied on a cDNA template that was reverse transcribed from extracted RNA. Profiling relied on immunoSEQ multiplex PCR, and the TCRdb table lists in-frame clones only, not all of them. The data hold about 220,000 clones, with 50% to 60% observed a single time. Material: CD4+ T cells sorted from blood, obtained at week 4, from a patient treated with tofacitinib. These TCRs come from a human donor with alopecia areata.

The V gene is TRBV18, the J gene TRBJ2-3, with TRBD1 as a possible D gene (6 bases). Germline lookup yields CDR1 KGHSH and CDR2 LQKENI. V gave up 1 base and J gave up 3 bases, with 20 bases separating them. The CDR3 length is 18 residues. The CDR3 is CASSPRGLNRVGTDTQYF. In DNA, the CDR3 is TGTGCCAGCTCACCACGCGGCCTTAACAGGGTCGGAACAGATACGCAGTATTTT.

Only a few counts were recorded for this clone. The CDR3 is CASSRGGASYNEQFF. DNA of the CDR3: TGCGCCAGCAGCCGCGGGGGGGCCTCTTACAATGAGCAGTTCTTC. V gene TRBV4-3 combines with J gene TRBJ2-1, with TRBD2 identical over 9 bases. The V gene end was trimmed by 4 bases and the J gene end by 4 bases; junction bases not matched to a gene: 5. Germline lookup yields CDR1 LGHNA and CDR2 YSLEER. There are 15 residues in the CDR3.

This chain links TRBV27 with TRBJ1-6, with D tentatively TRBD1 (6 bases). The CDR3 sequence is 15 residues long. The V end was cut by 8 bases, the J end by 6 bases, with 17 bases between. Germline V CDR1 and CDR2: MNHEY, SMNVEV (reference sequence). The CDR3 region has the DNA TGTGCCAGCCGGAGGGGGGCGGCTTTTAATTCACCCCTCCACTTT. Translating it yields CASRRGAAFNSPLHF.

This chain links TRBV29-1 with TRBJ2-7, with D tentatively TRBD2 (6 bases). Germline V gene sequence: CDR1 SQVTM, CDR2 ANQGSEA. V lost 3 bases and J lost 1, with 13 bases in between. The CDR3 is 14 amino acids. CDR3 loop: CSVDERGTSYEQYF. The CDR3 DNA is TGCAGCGTTGACGAACGGGGGACTTCCTACGAGCAGTACTTC.

This clone was observed a handful of times. This sequence joins TRBV7-3 and TRBJ2-3, with 7 bases identical to TRBD2. This CDR3 spans 14 amino acids. Germline V gene sequence: CDR1 SGHTA, CDR2 FQGTGA. V shed 4 bases and J 2 bases; nucleotides not matched to a gene: 3. As DNA, the CDR3 is TGTGCCAGCAGCTCGGGACTACCCACAGATACGCAGTATTTT. Residues: CASSSGLPTDTQYF. Full variable domain (remainder filled in from reference TRBV7-3 and TRBJ2-3): GAGVSQTPSNKVTEKGKYVELRCDPISGHTALYWYRQSLGQGPEFLIYFQGTGAADDSGLPNDRFFAVRPEGSVSTLKIQRTERGDSAVYLCASSSGLPTDTQYFGPGTRLTVL.

The V and J genes are TRBV7-2 and TRBJ1-6; D is unresolved. CDR3 size: 14 residues. V lost 1 base to trimming and J lost 9 bases, with 10 bases between them. The V gene's germline CDR1 is SGHTA and CDR2 FQGNSA. The CDR3 DNA reads TGTGCCAGCAGCTTAGGAGGTGAAAGTTCACCCCTCCACTTT. Encoded protein: CASSLGGESSPLHF.

This sequence joins TRBV7-8 and TRBJ1-1; no clear D. The CDR3 consists of 13 residues. The V gene's germline CDR1 is SGHVS and CDR2 FQNEAQ. Trimming took 1 base from V and 4 from J, leaving 7 bases between them. CDR3 nucleotides: TGTGCCAGCAGCTTAGATCTAATCACTGAAGCTTTCTTT. Amino acid sequence: CASSLDLITEAFF. Based on the CDR3 plus reference TRBV7-8 and TRBJ1-1, the full variable domain is GAGVSQSPRYKVAKRGQDVALRCDPISGHVSLFWYQQALGQGPEFLTYFQNEAQLDKSGLPSDRFFAERPEGSVSTLKIQRTQQEDSAVYLCASSLDLITEAFFGQGTRLTVV.

This clone is medium-sized (0.01 to 0.1%) within its sample. The chain is built from TRBV10-3 and TRBJ2-1; 7 bases are a match to TRBD2. The V gene's germline CDR1 is ENHRY and CDR2 SYGVKD. V gave up 8 bases and J gave up 6 bases; unmatched junction bases: 1. The CDR3 spans 11 residues. This CDR3 is CAIGGGNEQFF. DNA for the CDR3: TGTGCCATCGGGGGGGGCAATGAGCAGTTCTTC.

CDR3 DNA: TGTGCCTGGAGTGTACGGAGGGGGGCTGGTGGCTACACCTTC. Its translation is CAWSVRRGAGGYTF. This chain uses TRBV30 with TRBJ1-2; D might be TRBD1 (6 bases). The germline V gene has CDR1 GTSNPN and CDR2 SVGIG (reference sequence). V lost 0 bases to trimming and J lost 7 bases, with 15 bases between them. This CDR3 is built from 14 residues.

This clone turned up a few times. V gene TRBV6-1 combines with J gene TRBJ2-5; D uncertain. In germline, CDR1 is MNHNS, CDR2 SASEGT. The CDR3 consists of 14 residues. With 1 base removed from V and 2 bases from J, the gap between germline ends came to 8 bases. In DNA, the CDR3 is TGTGCCAGCAGTGAAGGACTCAGGCAAGAGACCCAGTACTTC. Translating gives CASSEGLRQETQYF.

This chain joins TRBV2 and TRBJ2-1, with a possible D match to TRBD2 (6 bases). The V end lost 6 bases, the J end lost 0 bases, and 12 bases lay between the germline ends. The CDR3 loop spans 15 amino acids. Germline loops: CDR1 SNHLY, CDR2 FYNNEI. CDR3 sequence reads: CASREGITSYNEQFF. Written as DNA, the CDR3 is TGTGCCAGCAGGGAGGGGATTACCTCCTACAATGAGCAGTTCTTC.

The chain couples TRBV6-1 to TRBJ2-1, with TRBD2 identical over 12 bases. The CDR3 is made up of 15 amino acids. V lost 4 bases, J lost 7 bases, and 5 bases stayed unmatched. CDR1 is MNHNS and CDR2 is SASEGT in the germline V gene. CDR3 bases: TGTGCCAGCAGTGGCGGGACTAGCGGGCGAAATGAGCAGTTCTTC. Protein sequence: CASSGGTSGRNEQFF.

The chain couples TRBV7-2 to TRBJ1-1; perhaps TRBD1 as D (6 bases). The V end was cut by 5 bases, the J end by 4 bases, with 17 bases between. Germline loops: CDR1 SGHTA, CDR2 FQGNSA. This CDR3 comprises 15 residues. CDR3 in amino acids: CASSRPGARSTEAFF. CDR3 DNA sequence: TGTGCCAGCAGCCGACCAGGGGCGCGGAGCACTGAAGCTTTCTTT.

The V gene is TRBV29-1, the J gene TRBJ2-7, with 8 bases matching TRBD2. Germline values: CDR1 SQVTM, CDR2 ANQGSEA. CDR3 length: 16 residues. V dropped 5 bases and J dropped 5; count of bases not matched to a gene: 17. This CDR3 reads CSVQRGSAGGIDEQYF. The CDR3 DNA reads TGCAGCGTTCAGCGAGGTTCTGCGGGGGGCATTGACGAGCAGTACTTC.

The V gene is TRBV30, the J gene TRBJ1-3, with no clear D. The CDR3 runs 15 residues. V lost 3 bases to trimming and J lost 0 bases, with 12 bases between them. Germline CDR1 GTSNPN, CDR2 SVGIG (reference sequence). The chain's CDR3 is CAWRATGPSGNTIYF. DNA of the CDR3: TGTGCCTGGAGGGCCACCGGACCCTCTGGAAACACCATATATTTT. Using reference TRBV30 and TRBJ1-3 for the parts outside the CDR3, the full variable domain is SQTIHQWPATLVQPVGSPLSLECTVEGTSNPNLYWYRQAAGRGLQLLFYSVGIGQISSEVPQNLSASRPQDRQFILSSKKLLLSDSGFYLCAWRATGPSGNTIYFGEGSWLTVV.

V is TRBV7-2 and J is TRBJ1-5; D unclear. Trimming shortened V by 9 bases and J by 2 bases, and 14 bases separated the two germline ends. Germline values: CDR1 SGHTA, CDR2 FQGNSA. The CDR3 has 14 residues. Written as DNA, the CDR3 is TGTGCCAGTTTCCTACCTGGGGGCAATCAGCCCCAGCATTTT. Translated: CASFLPGGNQPQHF.

The gene calls are TRBV10-3 and TRBJ1-2; no clear D. Looked up from germline, CDR1 is ENHRY and CDR2 is SYGVKD. This CDR3 comprises 14 residues. V lost 0 bases, J lost 8 bases, and 13 bases lay in between. DNA of the CDR3: TGTGCCATCAGTGAGTCCCCCAACCACGAGGGCTACACCTTC. It specifies CAISESPNHEGYTF.

V is TRBV2 and J is TRBJ2-3; possibly TRBD1 or TRBD2 for D (7 bases each). Trimming took off 6 bases at V and 5 bases at J, with 12 bases between the two ends. CDR3 length equals 13 residues. Germline CDR1 SNHLY, CDR2 FYNNEI. In DNA form, the CDR3 reads TGTGCCAGCAGACAGGGGAGGGAAGATACGCAGTATTTT. Protein sequence: CASRQGREDTQYF.

This clone turned up a few times. This chain joins TRBV29-1 and TRBJ1-2; D may be TRBD1 (5 bases). CDR3 length equals 12 residues. CDR1 SQVTM and CDR2 ANQGSEA come from the germline V gene. With 3 bases removed from V and 8 bases from J, the gap between germline ends came to 13 bases. CDR3 nucleotides: TGCAGCGTTGATGGTTGGGGACGGGGCTACACCTTC. Its protein product is CSVDGWGRGYTF.

This clone came up a few times. The chain uses TRBV5-5 and TRBJ1-5; D call uncertain. This CDR3 spans 13 amino acids. V gave up 0 bases and J gave up 5 bases, with 6 bases separating them. Germline V lookup: CDR1 SGHKS, CDR2 YYEKEE (reference sequence). CDR3 DNA sequence: TGTGCCAGCAGCTTGGAGCCCTATCAGCCCCAGCATTTT. As protein: CASSLEPYQPQHF.